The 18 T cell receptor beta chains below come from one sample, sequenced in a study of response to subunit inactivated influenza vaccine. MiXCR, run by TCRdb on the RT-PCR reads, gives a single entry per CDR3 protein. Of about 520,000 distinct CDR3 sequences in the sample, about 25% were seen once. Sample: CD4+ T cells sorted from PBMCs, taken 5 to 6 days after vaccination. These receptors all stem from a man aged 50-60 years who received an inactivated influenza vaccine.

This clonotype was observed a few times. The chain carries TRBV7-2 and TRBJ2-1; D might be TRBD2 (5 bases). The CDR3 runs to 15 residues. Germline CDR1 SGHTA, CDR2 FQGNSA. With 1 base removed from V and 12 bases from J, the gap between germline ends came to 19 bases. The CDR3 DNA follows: TGTGCCAGCAGCTTAGACGGGATGCCGGGAATGCCGCAGTTCTTC. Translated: CASSLDGMPGMPQFF.

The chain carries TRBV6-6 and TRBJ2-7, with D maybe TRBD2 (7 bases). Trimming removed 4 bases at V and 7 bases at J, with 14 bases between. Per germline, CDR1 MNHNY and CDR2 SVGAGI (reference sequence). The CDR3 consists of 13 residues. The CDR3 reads CASSWGGSGEQYF. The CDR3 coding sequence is TGTGCCAGCAGTTGGGGGGGCTCGGGTGAGCAGTACTTC.

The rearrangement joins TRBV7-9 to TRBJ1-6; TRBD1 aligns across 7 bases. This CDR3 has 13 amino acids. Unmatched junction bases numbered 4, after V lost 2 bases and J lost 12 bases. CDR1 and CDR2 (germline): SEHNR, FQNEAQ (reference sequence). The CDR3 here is CASSLNQGVPLHF. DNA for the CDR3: TGTGCCAGCAGCTTAAATCAGGGGGTACCCCTCCACTTT.

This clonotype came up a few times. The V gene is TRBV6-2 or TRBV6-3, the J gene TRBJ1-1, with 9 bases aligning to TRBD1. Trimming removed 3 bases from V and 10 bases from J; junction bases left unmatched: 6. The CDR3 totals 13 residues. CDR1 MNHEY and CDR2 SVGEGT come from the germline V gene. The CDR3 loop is CASSYITGGPAFF. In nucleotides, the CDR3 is TGTGCCAGCAGTTATATAACAGGGGGCCCAGCTTTCTTT.

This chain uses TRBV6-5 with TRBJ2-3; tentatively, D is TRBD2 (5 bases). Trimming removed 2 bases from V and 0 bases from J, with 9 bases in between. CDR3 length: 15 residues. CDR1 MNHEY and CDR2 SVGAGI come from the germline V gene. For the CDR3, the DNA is TGTGCCAGCAGTTACGGAGCGGAGAGCACAGATACGCAGTATTTT. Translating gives CASSYGAESTDTQYF.

The CDR3, as DNA: TGTGCCAGCAGCTCCTTGAACAGGGCCTGGGAGACCCAGTACTTC. This sequence encodes CASSSLNRAWETQYF. V and J are TRBV11-2 and TRBJ2-5, with D possibly TRBD1 on 6 matching bases. This CDR3 spans 15 amino acids. Between the trimmed V and J ends, which lost 4 bases and 5 bases, there was a span of 17 bases. CDR1 is SGHAT, CDR2 FQNNGV, per germline.

This chain's CDR3 is CASSPLGGLGTEAFF. CDR3 bases: TGTGCCAGCTCACCTTTGGGGGGGCTAGGGACTGAAGCTTTCTTT. The chain carries TRBV18 and TRBJ1-1; D perhaps matches TRBD1 (6 bases). Looked up from germline, CDR1 is KGHSH and CDR2 is LQKENI. This CDR3 spans 15 amino acids. Trimming pared 3 bases from V and 5 bases from J, leaving 16 bases between.

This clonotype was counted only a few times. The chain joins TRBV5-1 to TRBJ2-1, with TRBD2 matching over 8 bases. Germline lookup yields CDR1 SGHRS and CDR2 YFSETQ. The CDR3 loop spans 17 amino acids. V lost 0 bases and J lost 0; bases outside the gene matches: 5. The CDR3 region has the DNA TGCGCCAGCAGCTTGGTCTTAGCGGGAAGCTCCTACAATGAGCAGTTCTTC. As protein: CASSLVLAGSSYNEQFF.

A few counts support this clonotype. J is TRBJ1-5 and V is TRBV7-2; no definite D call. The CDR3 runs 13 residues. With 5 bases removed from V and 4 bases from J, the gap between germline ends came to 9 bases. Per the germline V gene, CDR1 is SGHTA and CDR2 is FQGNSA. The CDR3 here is CASSPGANQPQHF. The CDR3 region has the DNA TGTGCCAGCAGCCCGGGAGCTAATCAGCCCCAGCATTTT.

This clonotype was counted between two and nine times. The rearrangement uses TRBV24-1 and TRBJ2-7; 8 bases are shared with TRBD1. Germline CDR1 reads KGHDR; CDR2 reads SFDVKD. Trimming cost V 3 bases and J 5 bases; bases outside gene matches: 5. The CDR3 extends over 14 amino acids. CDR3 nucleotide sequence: TGTGCCACCAGTGATGCCGGGACAGGCCACGAGCAGTACTTC. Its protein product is CATSDAGTGHEQYF.

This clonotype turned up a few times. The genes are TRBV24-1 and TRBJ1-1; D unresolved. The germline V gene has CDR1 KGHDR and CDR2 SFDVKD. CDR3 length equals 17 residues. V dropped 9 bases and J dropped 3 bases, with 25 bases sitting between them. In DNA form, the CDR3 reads TGTGCCACCCGAGGTCCTATTAGTTTGAGTAAGTACACTGAAGCTTTCTTT. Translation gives CATRGPISLSKYTEAFF.

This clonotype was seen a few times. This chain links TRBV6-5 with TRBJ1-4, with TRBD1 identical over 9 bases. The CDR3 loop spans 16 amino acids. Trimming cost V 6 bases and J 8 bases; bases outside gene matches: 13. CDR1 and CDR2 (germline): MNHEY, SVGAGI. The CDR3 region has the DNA TGTGCCAGCAGATTCTCCGGGACAGGGACTTTAGAAAAACTGTTTTTT. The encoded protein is CASRFSGTGTLEKLFF.

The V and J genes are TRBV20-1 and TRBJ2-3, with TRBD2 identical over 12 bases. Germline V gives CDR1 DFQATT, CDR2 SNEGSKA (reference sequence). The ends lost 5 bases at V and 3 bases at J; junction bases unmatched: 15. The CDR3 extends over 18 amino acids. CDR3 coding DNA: TGCAGTGCTCCTATCCTAGCGGGAGGGCCCGAGGTGACAGATACGCAGTATTTT. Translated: CSAPILAGGPEVTDTQYF.

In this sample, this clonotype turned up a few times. The CDR3 reads CASTTAPSVLEQYF. CDR3 DNA sequence: TGTGCCAGCACCACAGCTCCCTCTGTTTTAGAGCAGTACTTC. The chain couples TRBV7-2 to TRBJ2-7; D is unresolved. V lost 7 bases and J 7 bases, leaving 20 bases between the germline ends. Germline V lookup: CDR1 SGHTA, CDR2 FQGNSA. The CDR3 is made up of 14 amino acids.

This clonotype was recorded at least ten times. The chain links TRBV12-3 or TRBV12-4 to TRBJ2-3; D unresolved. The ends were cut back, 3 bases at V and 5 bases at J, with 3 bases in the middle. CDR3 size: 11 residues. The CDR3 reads CASSFRDTQYF. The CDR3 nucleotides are TGTGCCAGCAGTTTTAGAGATACGCAGTATTTT.

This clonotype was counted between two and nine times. As DNA, the CDR3 is TGTGCCAGCAGCTTGGGGGGCGCGAAGACCCAGTACTTC. It translates to CASSLGGAKTQYF. The chain joins TRBV5-6 to TRBJ2-5; maybe TRBD1 (5 bases). CDR1 and CDR2 from the germline V gene are SGHDT and YYEEEE. The CDR3 consists of 13 residues. Between the trimmed V and J ends, which lost 0 bases and 6 bases, there was a span of 9 bases.

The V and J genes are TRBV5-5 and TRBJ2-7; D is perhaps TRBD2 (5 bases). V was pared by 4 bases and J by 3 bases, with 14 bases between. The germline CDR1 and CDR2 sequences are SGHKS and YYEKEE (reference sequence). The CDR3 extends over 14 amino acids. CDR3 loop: CASSPGILDYEQYF. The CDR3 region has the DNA TGTGCCAGCAGCCCCGGGATTCTCGACTACGAGCAGTACTTC.

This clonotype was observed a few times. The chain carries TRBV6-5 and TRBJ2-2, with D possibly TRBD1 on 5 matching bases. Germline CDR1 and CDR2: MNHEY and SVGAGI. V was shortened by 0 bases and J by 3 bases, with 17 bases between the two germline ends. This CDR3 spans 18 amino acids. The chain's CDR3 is CASSYSTAPASYTGELFF. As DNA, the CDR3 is TGTGCCAGCAGTTACTCGACAGCGCCGGCGTCGTACACCGGGGAGCTGTTTTTT.